Here is one TCR beta chain with its context. The target antigen is unknown. The CDR3 length is 16 residues. Donors sampled were nominally healthy, though unrecorded immune exposures were likely. The PCR made use of 60 Vbeta and 13 Jbeta primers. The protocol was immunoSEQ multiplex PCR, while the TCRdb copy is restricted to in-frame clones and leaves out a portion. The sample consists of under 150,000 clones, roughly two thirds of them appearing once. This sample stems from a study of cytomegalovirus exposure and HLA in healthy donors. Whole-study results and caveats: TRBV6-2, TRBV6-3 and some other V segments were unresolvable in 87-base-pair reads.

The clonotype originates from a young man in good health and CMV-seropositive. The V gene is TRBV12-1, the J gene TRBJ1-1; the listed D gene, TRBD1, was not tested against the DNA. TRBV12-1 is tagged as a pseudogene. Source material: PBMCs. In nucleotides, the CDR3 is TGTGCCAGCAGCTTGAAGAACAGGAGAATGAACACTGAAGCTTTCTTT. Its protein product is CASSLKNRRMNTEAFF.